This T cell receptor (beta chain) comes out of a study of blood T cell repertoires in COVID-19. Generated by immunoSEQ multiplex PCR, the TCRdb table keeps only in-frame clones and is missing some. The top ten clones hold roughly 21% of a sample with under 70,000 clones, around four fifths of them seen once. Germline CDR1 SGHNT, CDR2 YYREEE (reference sequence). The V gene end was trimmed by 4 bases and the J gene end by 4 bases; junction bases not matched to a gene: 3. The CDR3 covers 13 residues. The receptor was isolated from an elderly woman with active or convalescent COVID-19. This sequence joins TRBV5-4 and TRBJ1-1; 8 nucleotides match TRBD1. Sequenced: peripheral blood. Here the CDR3 reads CASSADRGTEAFF. The DNA of the CDR3 is TGTGCCAGCAGCGCAGACAGGGGCACTGAAGCTTTCTTT.